The 5 T cell receptor beta chains given below trace back to one sample, sequenced in a study of blood T cell repertoires in COVID-19 (dated by TCRdb to the early 2020s). Library construction relied on the immunoSEQ multiplex PCR assay. TCRdb stores this immuneACCESS table with in-frame sequences only. Part of the clones is absent; in the studies checked, under half of the shortfall reflects unresolved V genes, and no reason is known for the rest. A total of fewer than 250,000 clones appear in this sample, around 88% of them only once. Jointly, the top ten make up approximately 2.1% of the sample. The source material was PBMCs or T cells enriched from blood (not recorded which). The receptors here all came from a woman between 50 and 59 years old who had recovered from COVID-19.

Written as DNA, the CDR3 is TGTGCCAGCAGTCGTAAAGGGGGTAATGAGCAGTTCTTC. Residues: CASSRKGGNEQFF. This chain joins TRBV7-2 and TRBJ2-1, with TRBD1 as a possible D gene (6 bases). Germline loops: CDR1 SGHTA, CDR2 FQGNSA. The CDR3 has 13 amino acids. V was trimmed by 6 bases and J by 7 bases, leaving 13 bases between them. The variable domain in full, completed from reference TRBV7-2 and TRBJ2-1, reads GAGVSQSPSNKVTEKGKDVELRCDPISGHTALYWYRQSLGQGLEFLIYFQGNSAPDKSGLPSDRFSAERTGGSVSTLTIQRTQQEDSAVYLCASSRKGGNEQFFGPGTRLTVL.

V gene TRBV18 combines with J gene TRBJ1-6; TRBD1 aligns across 9 bases. This CDR3 is 15 amino acids long. Germline-derived CDR1 and CDR2 are KGHSH and LQKENI. V shed 3 bases, J shed 6 bases, and the junction held 3 bases outside the gene matches. The CDR3 loop reads CASSPPGQGNSPLHF. The CDR3 DNA reads as TGTGCCAGCTCACCCCCGGGACAGGGTAATTCACCCCTCCACTTT.

This sequence joins TRBV7-6 and TRBJ2-1, with 11 bases lining up with TRBD2. Germline V gene sequence: CDR1 SGHVS, CDR2 FNYEAQ. The CDR3 sequence is 15 residues long. V dropped 6 bases and J dropped 5; count of bases not matched to a gene: 6. The DNA for the CDR3 is TGTGCCAGCAGTTGGACTAGCGGGCTTAACAATGAGCAGTTCTTC. Translating gives CASSWTSGLNNEQFF. The full variable domain, its missing parts supplied by reference TRBV7-6 and TRBJ2-1, is GAGVSQSPRYKVTKRGQDVALRCDPISGHVSLYWYRQALGQGPEFLTYFNYEAQQDKSGLPNDRFSAERPEGSISTLTIQRTEQRDSAMYRCASSWTSGLNNEQFFGPGTRLTVL.

The chain couples TRBV4-1 to TRBJ2-5, with 7 bases matching TRBD1. V lost 5 bases to trimming and J lost 5 bases; unmatched junction nucleotides: 8. In germline, CDR1 is MGHRA, CDR2 YSYEKL. The length of the CDR3 is 14 residues. Here the CDR3 reads CASSSPGDSETQYF. CDR3 nucleotide sequence: TGCGCCAGCAGCTCGCCTGGGGACAGCGAGACCCAGTACTTC.

CDR3 bases: TGTGCCAGTAAGGGGGGACAGGCCTATGGCTACACCTTC. The encoded protein is CASKGGQAYGYTF. This sequence joins TRBV27 and TRBJ1-2; 8 bases match TRBD1. This CDR3 is 13 amino acids long. Germline CDR1 is MNHEY and CDR2 is SMNVEV (reference sequence). The J segment lost 4 bases and the V segment lost 9 bases, leaving 7 bases of the junction unmatched.